This T cell receptor delta chain emerged from a study of gamma-delta chains in newborns, infants, children. The CDR3 contains 22 residues. The V gene end was trimmed by 4 bases and the J gene end by 3 bases; junction bases not matched to a gene: 26. In germline, CDR1 is TSWWSYY, CDR2 QGS. TCRdb redid clone calling on the reads using CATT. Among about 4,000 delta-chain clones, 35% to 45% were seen once, and the ten largest hold roughly an eighth. V gene TRDV1 combines with J gene TRDJ1; 10 nucleotides agree with TRDD3. This TCR was recovered from a child who received the measles vaccine. Sequencing was done on a sample of blood. The CDR3 protein is CALGATGLPRYWGISGADKLIF. CDR3 in DNA: TGTGCTCTTGGGGCTACCGGCCTTCCTCGGTACTGGGGGATTTCGGGAGCCGATAAACTCATCTTT.